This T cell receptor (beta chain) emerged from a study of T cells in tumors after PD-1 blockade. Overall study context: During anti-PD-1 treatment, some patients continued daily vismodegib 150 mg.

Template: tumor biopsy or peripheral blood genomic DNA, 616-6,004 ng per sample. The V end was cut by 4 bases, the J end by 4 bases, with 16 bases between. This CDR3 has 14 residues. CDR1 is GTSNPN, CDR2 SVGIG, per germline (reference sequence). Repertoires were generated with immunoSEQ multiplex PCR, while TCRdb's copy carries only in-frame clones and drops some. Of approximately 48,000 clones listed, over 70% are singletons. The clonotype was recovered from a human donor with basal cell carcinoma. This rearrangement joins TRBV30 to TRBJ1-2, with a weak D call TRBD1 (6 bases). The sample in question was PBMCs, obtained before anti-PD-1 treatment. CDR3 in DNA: TGTGCCTGGACCCCGCTGGGGGGCGCCTATGGCTACACCTTC. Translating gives CAWTPLGGAYGYTF.